This T cell receptor beta chain was recovered during a study of T cells in Graves' hyperthyroidism and ophthalmopathy. Study overall: Peripheral blood specimens were obtained at initial diagnosis, prior to any treatment. Overall study findings and caveats: Patients with ophthalmopathy were separated from those with stable hyperthyroidism by a 13 V-J model.

TCR beta CDR3 sequences were amplified from RNA transcripts. TCR CDR3 underwent first-round RT-PCR with the HTBI primer set. TCRdb passed the multiplex PCR reads through MiXCR, listing each CDR3 protein once. The sample includes around 700,000 distinct CDR3 sequences, roughly a sixth of them seen just once. This clonotype has ten or more counts. The antigen remains undetermined. Exclusion of a patient resulted from uncontrolled infection, other autoimmune disease, pregnancy or lactation. Sampled blood dates from first hyperthyroidism diagnosis, and it precedes any ophthalmopathy symptoms. The V gene end was trimmed by 5 bases and the J gene end by 2 bases; junction bases not matched to a gene: 4. The CDR3 covers 15 residues.

The receptor was isolated from a woman between 45 and 65 years old with Graves' hyperthyroidism that later progressed to Graves' ophthalmopathy. The chain is built from TRBV12-3 or TRBV12-4 and TRBJ1-2, with 11 nucleotides matching TRBD1. What was sequenced was blood. The CDR3 DNA is TGTGCCAGCAGTCCCCGGGACAGGGGGAACTATGGCTACACCTTC. Its translation: CASSPRDRGNYGYTF.